This entry lists 23 T cell receptor beta chains sequenced from one sample in a study of cytomegalovirus exposure and HLA in healthy donors. PCR used 60 Vbeta primers and 13 Jbeta primers. Here immunoSEQ multiplex PCR was the method, and the copy in TCRdb shows in-frame clones only, minus some. This sample has some 86,000 clones, with about 85% found just once. The specimen sequenced was PBMCs. These receptors all come from a woman in her forties in good health and CMV-seropositive.

This clone was seen more than once but under ten times. The gene calls are TRBV29-1 and TRBJ2-7, with a tentative D call TRBD1 (6 bases). CDR1 is SQVTM and CDR2 is ANQGSEA in the germline V gene. The CDR3 consists of 14 residues. The V and J ends lost 4 bases and 7 bases respectively, with 20 bases between them. CDR3 nucleotide sequence: TGCAGCGTTGTAAGTGGGCAGGGGATAGGGGAGCAGTACTTC. Translated, it gives CSVVSGQGIGEQYF.

This chain uses TRBV27 with TRBJ1-2; TRBD1 agrees at 8 bases. Germline trimming cut 7 bases from V and 5 bases from J; bases unmatched to any gene: 12. CDR1 and CDR2 from the germline V gene are MNHEY and SMNVEV (reference sequence). This CDR3 contains 15 residues. CDR3 sequence (DNA): TGTGCCAGCACAGCGAAAGGCGGACAGGGTTATGGCTACACCTTC. Amino acids: CASTAKGGQGYGYTF.

CDR3: CASSLGAGLQETQYF. In DNA, the CDR3 is TGTGCCAGCAGCTTGGGGGCCGGATTACAAGAGACCCAGTACTTC. The rearrangement links TRBV7-3 to TRBJ2-5; D is perhaps TRBD1 (6 bases). CDR1 and CDR2 (germline): SGHTA, FQGTGA. This CDR3 has 15 residues. Trimming left V 3 bases short and J 2 bases short, with 13 bases between.

The chain is built from TRBV5-1 and TRBJ2-5; no reliable D call. The CDR3 consists of 14 residues. Germline values: CDR1 SGHRS, CDR2 YFSETQ. The germline V and J ends were trimmed by 6 bases and 0 bases, with 12 bases remaining between them. The DNA of the CDR3 is TGCGCCAGCACCACCGACTCCCACCAAGAGACCCAGTACTTC. Amino acid sequence: CASTTDSHQETQYF.

The V call is TRBV5-3, the J call TRBJ2-7; a weak D match, TRBD1 (5 bases). TRBV5-3 is noted as an ORF with a role that remains uncertain. CDR3 length: 14 residues. V was cut by 0 bases and J by 0 bases, with 7 bases left in between. This chain's CDR3 is CARSLGGVSYEQYF. The CDR3 DNA sequence: TGTGCCAGAAGCTTGGGGGGCGTCTCCTACGAGCAGTACTTC.

In this sample, this clone turned up once. This rearrangement joins TRBV9 to TRBJ1-1; possible D gene TRBD1, 5 bases. The CDR3 totals 12 residues. Trimming removed 4 bases at V and 7 bases at J, with 11 bases between. Germline V gives CDR1 SGDLS, CDR2 YYNGEE. In DNA form, the CDR3 reads TGTGCCAGCAGCTGGGGGGGTGGTGAAGCTTTCTTT. This gives the protein CASSWGGGEAFF.

This clone was picked up one time. The chain combines TRBV5-6 with TRBJ1-3, with D unclear. V lost 0 bases and J lost 1, with 14 bases in between. The CDR3 is 17 residues long. Germline CDR1 SGHDT, CDR2 YYEEEE. CDR3 coding DNA: TGTGCCAGCAGCTTGGCCCCCGATACGACTTCTGGAAACACCATATATTTT. Protein product: CASSLAPDTTSGNTIYF.

The chain is built from TRBV11-2 and TRBJ1-3; D call uncertain. V gave up 1 base and J gave up 0 bases, with 16 bases separating them. The CDR3 covers 18 residues. Germline V gene sequence: CDR1 SGHAT, CDR2 FQNNGV. The chain's CDR3 is CASSLGQLQIFSGNTIYF. The CDR3 DNA is TGTGCCAGCAGCTTAGGGCAGCTACAGATCTTCTCTGGAAACACCATATATTTT.

This chain links TRBV9 with TRBJ2-2, with D maybe TRBD2 (6 bases). V was trimmed by 1 base and J by 0 bases, leaving 10 bases between them. Germline-derived CDR1 and CDR2 are SGDLS and YYNGEE. There are 16 residues in the CDR3. The CDR3, as DNA: TGTGCCAGCAGCGTATTTCGGGAGACGAACACCGGGGAGCTGTTTTTT. It yields the protein CASSVFRETNTGELFF.

V is TRBV6-5 and J is TRBJ2-5; D gene unclear. V shed 2 bases and J shed 2 bases, with 9 bases lying between them. This CDR3 is 14 amino acids long. The germline V gene encodes CDR1 MNHEY and CDR2 SVGAGI. The CDR3 sequence: CASSYEAWQETQYF. The CDR3, as DNA: TGTGCCAGCAGTTACGAAGCCTGGCAAGAGACCCAGTACTTC.

The chain uses TRBV30 and TRBJ1-1, with 9 positions matching TRBD1. The length of the CDR3 is 15 residues. After removal of 2 bases from V and 5 bases from J, the junction contained 9 bases not matched to a gene. Looked up from germline, CDR1 is GTSNPN and CDR2 is SVGIG (reference sequence). CDR3 sequence: CAWSTRGTGFTEAFF. CDR3 bases: TGTGCCTGGAGTACCCGGGGGACAGGGTTTACTGAAGCTTTCTTT.

V and J are TRBV7-9 and TRBJ2-5, with 11 bases lining up with TRBD2. The CDR3 runs 14 residues. V shed 10 bases and J 7 bases; nucleotides not matched to a gene: 11. Germline values: CDR1 SEHNR, CDR2 FQNEAQ (reference sequence). The CDR3 DNA reads as TGTGCCACCGTAGCTAGCGGGGGGACGGGGACCCAGTACTTC. Amino acid sequence: CATVASGGTGTQYF.

The genes are TRBV7-9 and TRBJ1-2; maybe TRBD1 (5 bases). V lost 8 bases and J lost 1, with 11 bases in between. The CDR3 has 13 amino acids. Germline CDR1 reads SEHNR; CDR2 reads FQNEAQ (reference sequence). CDR3 coding DNA: TGTGCCAGCGGGGCGTGGGTTAACTATGGCTACACCTTC. Encoded protein: CASGAWVNYGYTF.

Details on this clone: At one end, the junction sequence differs from germline, possibly due to a read error. This sequence joins TRBV7-9 and TRBJ2-3; D possibly corresponds to TRBD2 (5 bases). The CDR3 loop spans 12 amino acids. The germline V gene encodes CDR1 SEHNR and CDR2 FQNEAQ (reference sequence). In DNA form, the CDR3 reads TGTTCCAGCAGACCGACCAGCGGTGGGCAGTATTTT. Its translation: CSSRPTSGGQYF.

The V call is TRBV28, the J call TRBJ1-5; D may be TRBD1 (5 bases). Trimming shortened V by 2 bases and J by 9 bases, and 8 bases separated the two germline ends. The CDR3 totals 12 residues. Germline CDR1 is MDHEN and CDR2 is SYDVKM. The CDR3 DNA follows: TGTGCCAGCAGTTTAGGGGGGAGGCCCCAGCATTTT. This encodes CASSLGGRPQHF. The entire variable domain, with the rest obtained from reference TRBV28 and TRBJ1-5, is as follows: DVKVTQSSRYLVKRTGEKVFLECVQDMDHENMFWYRQDPGLGLRLIYFSYDVKMKEKGDIPEGYSVSREKKERFSLILESASTNQTSMYLCASSLGGRPQHFGDGTRLSIL.

This chain uses TRBV10-1 with TRBJ1-2; D is unclear. Germline V gene data show CDR1 as WNHNN and CDR2 as SYGVQD (reference sequence). V lost 2 bases to trimming and J lost 4 bases, with 8 bases between them. This CDR3 comprises 13 residues. CDR3 nucleotides: TGCGCCAGCAGTGAGGGCAGATCCTATGGCTACACCTTC. Protein product: CASSEGRSYGYTF.

As to this clone: Because the CDR3 is missing its conserved closing phenylalanine or tryptophan, this is likely a read error. The V and J genes are TRBV6-6 and TRBJ1-2; weak D call: TRBD1 (6 bases). The CDR3 consists of 14 residues. Trimming cost V 4 bases and J 4 bases, with 13 bases left between them. Looked up from germline, CDR1 is MNHNY and CDR2 is SVGAGI (reference sequence). The CDR3 loop reads CASSSLGGAYGYTL. CDR3 sequence (DNA): TGTGCCAGCAGTTCTTTAGGGGGAGCCTATGGCTACACCCTC.

The chain has TRBV28 and TRBJ2-7; D might be TRBD1 (6 bases). V lost 6 bases and J 2 bases, leaving 11 bases between the germline ends. This CDR3 is built from 13 residues. CDR1 and CDR2 (germline): MDHEN, SYDVKM. CDR3 in DNA: TGTGCCAGCAGCAACAGGGTCCCCTACGAGCAGTACTTC. Translation gives CASSNRVPYEQYF.

This clone was observed a few times. The chain combines TRBV5-1 with TRBJ2-7, with D perhaps TRBD1 (6 bases). V shed 5 bases and J shed 1 base, with 13 bases lying between them. CDR3 length: 14 amino acids. Per germline, CDR1 SGHRS and CDR2 YFSETQ. The CDR3, as DNA: TGCGCCAGCAGGCCAGGGACATCTTCCTACGAGCAGTACTTC. Encoded protein: CASRPGTSSYEQYF.

The chain uses TRBV4-2 and TRBJ1-4; D gene ambiguous. V lost 4 bases and J lost 7, with 22 bases in between. This CDR3 is built from 17 residues. Germline V CDR1 and CDR2: LGHNA, YNFKEQ. The CDR3 nucleotides are TGTGCCAGCAGCCGGAGCGACCGGCGGACTCCGGGTGAAAAACTGTTTTTT. Its protein is CASSRSDRRTPGEKLFF.

V usage is TRBV27 and J usage is TRBJ2-1, with 11 bases matching TRBD2. V was pared by 4 bases and J by 9 bases, with 14 bases of the junction left unmatched. The germline CDR1 and CDR2 sequences are MNHEY and SMNVEV (reference sequence). The CDR3 sequence is 17 residues long. The CDR3 is CASSWGLAGGQGGEQFF. The CDR3 nucleotides read TGTGCCAGCAGTTGGGGTCTAGCGGGGGGACAAGGGGGTGAGCAGTTCTTC.

The rearrangement links TRBV7-9 to TRBJ2-5; TRBD1 matches 7 bases. Germline CDR1 SEHNR, CDR2 FQNEAQ (reference sequence). The V segment lost 4 bases and the J segment 4 bases; nucleotides outside the gene matches: 9. This CDR3 has 15 amino acids. For the CDR3, the DNA is TGTGCCAGCAGCTCCTGGACAGGAGAGGGAGAGACCCAGTACTTC. It specifies CASSSWTGEGETQYF. The full variable domain, with the rest looked up from reference TRBV7-9 and TRBJ2-5, is DTGVSQNPRHKITKRGQNVTFRCDPISEHNRLYWYRQTLGQGPEFLTYFQNEAQLEKSRLLSDRFSAERPKGSFSTLEIQRTEQGDSAMYLCASSSWTGEGETQYFGPGTRLLVL.

This rearrangement joins TRBV9 to TRBJ1-4; D is ambiguous. Germline V gene sequence: CDR1 SGDLS, CDR2 YYNGEE. Between the trimmed V and J ends, which lost 3 bases and 4 bases, there was a span of 16 bases. The CDR3 consists of 16 residues. The CDR3 nucleotides read TGTGCCAGCAGCGCCGAGGTTGGAGGTTTTAATGAAAAACTGTTTTTT. Translation: CASSAEVGGFNEKLFF.